This T cell receptor beta chain was sequenced during a study of blood T cell repertoires in COVID-19. Study information: Sources were T cells, B-cell-depleted T cells, or PBMCs; the material itself was cDNA or gDNA.

The cohort comprised adults aged 18 to 89 years residing in approximately 25 US areas. Participant reports of clinical history set cohort assignment. In the original analysis: Estimates of nucleated cell counts were drawn from the amplification of reference gene primers. Produced via immunoSEQ multiplex PCR; TCRdb's table is partial and in-frame only. V and J calls plus clone size are reproduced from that table; the DNA served to infer D and trimming. The profile shows about 170,000 clones, about 83% of them singletons. The CDR3 is 17 amino acids. V gave up 2 bases and J gave up 0 bases; unmatched junction bases: 6. Germline V gene data show CDR1 as LGHNA and CDR2 as YNFKEQ.

The rearrangement joins TRBV4-2 to TRBJ2-5; 10 bases map to TRBD1. The source of this sequence is a woman between 45 and 65 years old in a cohort exposed to, infected with or recovered from COVID-19 (not recorded which). The sample taken for sequencing was PBMCs or T cells enriched from blood (not recorded which). The CDR3 nucleotides read TGTGCCAGCAGCCAAAGACAGACAGGGGGCAACCAAGAGACCCAGTACTTC. It codes for CASSQRQTGGNQETQYF.